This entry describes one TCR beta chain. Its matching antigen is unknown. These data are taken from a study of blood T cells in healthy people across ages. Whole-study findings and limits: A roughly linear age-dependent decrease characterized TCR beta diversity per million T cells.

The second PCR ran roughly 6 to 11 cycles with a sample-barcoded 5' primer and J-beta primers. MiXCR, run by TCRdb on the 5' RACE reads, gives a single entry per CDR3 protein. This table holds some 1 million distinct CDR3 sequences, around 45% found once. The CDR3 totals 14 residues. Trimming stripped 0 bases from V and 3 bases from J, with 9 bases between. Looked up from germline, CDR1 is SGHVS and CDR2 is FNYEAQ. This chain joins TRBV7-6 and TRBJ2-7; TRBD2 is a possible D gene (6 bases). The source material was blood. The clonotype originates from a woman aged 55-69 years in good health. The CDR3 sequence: CASSLAEGFYEQYF. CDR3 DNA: TGTGCCAGCAGCTTAGCGGAGGGATTCTACGAGCAGTACTTC.